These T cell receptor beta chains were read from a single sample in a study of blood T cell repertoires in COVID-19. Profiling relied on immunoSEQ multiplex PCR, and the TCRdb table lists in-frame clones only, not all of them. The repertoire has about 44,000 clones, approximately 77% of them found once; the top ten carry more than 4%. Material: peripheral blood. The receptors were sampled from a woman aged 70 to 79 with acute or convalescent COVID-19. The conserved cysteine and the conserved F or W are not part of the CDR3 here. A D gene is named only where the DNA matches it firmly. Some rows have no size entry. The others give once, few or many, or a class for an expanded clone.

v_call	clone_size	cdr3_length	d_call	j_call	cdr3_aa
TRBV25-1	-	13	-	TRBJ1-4	ASSESRGNGEKLF
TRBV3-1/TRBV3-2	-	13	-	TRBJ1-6	ASRGRGQADSPLH
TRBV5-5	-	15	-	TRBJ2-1	ASSSLEGTSSYNEQF
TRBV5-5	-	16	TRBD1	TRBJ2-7	ASSSGRQGAGSSYEQY
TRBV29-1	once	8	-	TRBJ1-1	SVETGEAF
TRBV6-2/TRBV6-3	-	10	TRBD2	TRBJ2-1	ASSYSREGEF
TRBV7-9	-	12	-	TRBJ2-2	ASSLVLGKWELF
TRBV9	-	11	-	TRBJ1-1	ASSVVVNTEAF
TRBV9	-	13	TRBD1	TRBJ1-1	ASSEWDSRNTEAF
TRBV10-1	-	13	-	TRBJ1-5	ASSGGAVNNQPQH